Following are 8 T cell receptor beta chains from one sample sequenced in a study of blood T cells in healthy people across ages (dated by TCRdb to the mid-2010s). Library preparation used 5' RACE. The data were produced on an Illumina HiSeq 2500. A second PCR of roughly 6 to 12 cycles was performed with a sample-barcoded 5' primer and a J-beta primer mix. TCRdb trimmed public reads at Q25 via fastp, called clones via MiXCR and kept in-frame beta chains. Each entry is one CDR3 protein sequence, shown with its most common DNA and genes. The sample data list roughly 2 million distinct CDR3 sequences, and roughly 49% of these were observed just once. More than 2% of the sample goes to the ten largest clones. The specimen was blood. The receptors here all came from a woman aged 40 to 49 in good health.

This clonotype was seen once. The V and J genes are TRBV6-6 and TRBJ2-5; TRBD2 is a possible D gene (6 bases). This CDR3 has 13 amino acids. Trimming pared 8 bases from V and 3 bases from J, leaving 13 bases between. Germline V gene sequence: CDR1 MNHNY, CDR2 SVGAGI (reference sequence). CDR3 coding DNA: TGTGCCAGCGGAGGGGCCCGAAAAGAGACCCAGTACTTC. Its protein is CASGGARKETQYF.

This chain links TRBV15 with TRBJ1-2; D gene unclear. Trimming pared 2 bases from V and 8 bases from J, leaving 18 bases between. Looked up from germline, CDR1 is LNHNV and CDR2 is YYDKDF (reference sequence). This CDR3 region has 15 residues. The CDR3 coding sequence is TGTGCCACCAGCAGACTCCAGAGAGGGTTGGGAGGCTACACCTTC. It specifies CATSRLQRGLGGYTF. The variable domain in full, with the rest retrieved from reference TRBV15 and TRBJ1-2, is DAMVIQNPRYQVTQFGKPVTLSCSQTLNHNVMYWYQQKSSQAPKLLFHYYDKDFNNEADTPDNFQSRRPNTSFCFLDIRSPGLGDTAMYLCATSRLQRGLGGYTFGSGTRLTVV.

The chain recombines TRBV7-2 with TRBJ1-2, with 7 nucleotides matching TRBD1. Germline CDR1 is SGHTA and CDR2 is FQGNSA. This CDR3 comprises 13 residues. V shed 4 bases, J shed 8 bases, and the junction held 7 bases outside the gene matches. The CDR3 sequence: CASSSGRGSGYTF. CDR3 DNA: TGTGCCAGCAGCTCGGGCAGGGGGTCGGGCTACACCTTC.

This chain links TRBV6-1 with TRBJ1-2; D not resolved. Deletions cut 4 bases from V and 3 bases from J, with 9 bases between. Germline V gene data show CDR1 as MNHNS and CDR2 as SASEGT. CDR3 length: 13 amino acids. CDR3 coding DNA: TGTGCCAGCAGTGCTACAGTGTACTATGGCTACACCTTC. It translates to CASSATVYYGYTF.

This clonotype turned up a few times. The V and J genes are TRBV4-1 and TRBJ2-2; 8 bases match TRBD1. This CDR3 has 15 residues. Germline CDR1 and CDR2: MGHRA and YSYEKL. V gave up 2 bases and J gave up 7 bases; unmatched junction bases: 6. The CDR3 region is CASSQFQGAGGELFF. For the CDR3, the DNA is TGCGCCAGCAGCCAATTCCAGGGGGCGGGCGGGGAGCTGTTTTTT.

V usage is TRBV20-1 and J usage is TRBJ2-5, with TRBD2 matching over 7 bases. Trimming took 6 bases from V and 1 from J; bases not matched to a gene: 8. There are 14 residues in the CDR3. CDR1 and CDR2 (germline): DFQATT, SNEGSKA (reference sequence). In nucleotides, the CDR3 is TGCAGTGCAAAAAGCGGGGAGCTCCAAGAGACCCAGTACTTC. It specifies CSAKSGELQETQYF.

A few counts support this clonotype. This chain connects TRBV4-3 to TRBJ2-1, with D perhaps TRBD2 (6 bases). The CDR3 sequence is 14 residues long. Trimming left V 1 base short and J 6 bases short, with 10 bases between. Per the germline V gene, CDR1 is LGHNA and CDR2 is YSLEER. CDR3 loop: CASSQAASANEQFF. DNA of the CDR3: TGCGCCAGCAGCCAAGCGGCTAGCGCCAATGAGCAGTTCTTC.

This clonotype was seen a handful of times. The gene calls are TRBV5-6 and TRBJ2-1; the D gene is possibly TRBD2 (6 bases). CDR1 and CDR2 (germline): SGHDT, YYEEEE. Trimming pared 4 bases from V and 4 bases from J, leaving 12 bases between. CDR3 length equals 14 residues. CDR3 in DNA: TGTGCCAGCAGCCCGGGACTGAATTACAATGAGCAGTTCTTC. It translates to CASSPGLNYNEQFF.